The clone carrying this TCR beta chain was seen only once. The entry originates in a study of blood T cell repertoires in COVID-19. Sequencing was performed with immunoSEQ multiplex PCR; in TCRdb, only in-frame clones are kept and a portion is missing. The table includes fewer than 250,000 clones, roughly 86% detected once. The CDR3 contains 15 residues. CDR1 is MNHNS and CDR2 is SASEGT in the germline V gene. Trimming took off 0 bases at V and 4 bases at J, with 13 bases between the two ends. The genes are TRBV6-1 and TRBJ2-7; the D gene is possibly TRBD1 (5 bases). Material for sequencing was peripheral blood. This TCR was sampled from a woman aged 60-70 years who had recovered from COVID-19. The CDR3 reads CASSEAMAGLYEQYF. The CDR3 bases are TGTGCCAGCAGTGAAGCTATGGCAGGGTTATACGAGCAGTACTTC.